This TCR beta chain was captured in a study of cytomegalovirus exposure and HLA in healthy donors. The V gene end was trimmed by 4 bases and the J gene end by 6 bases; junction bases not matched to a gene: 14. CDR1 and CDR2 from the germline V gene are MGHDK and SYGVNS. This CDR3 is built from 16 residues. Turning to this clone: What it binds is not known.

Study-wide results and limits: In a later analysis, a genetic analysis reported fewer productive-TCR N-insertions in an Asian-associated ancestry cluster than the cohort average. An analysis that was carried out later associated some 17,000 TCR beta sequences with HLA alleles at 0.05 false discovery rate. In an earlier analysis, productive rearrangement rates for most beta V segments clustered near 87% or 30%. CMV serostatus stood as the only immune exposure information on hand.

PCR used 60 Vbeta primers and 13 Jbeta primers. Assay used: immunoSEQ multiplex PCR; TCRdb lists only in-frame clones, some missing. The sample lists approximately 170,000 clones; around 75% were seen once. Sequenced: PBMCs. This receptor was identified in a human donor in good health. The chain employs TRBV25-1 and TRBJ2-7, with 8 bases identical to TRBD1. The CDR3 loop reads CASSGRDRNYGGEQYF. CDR3 in DNA: TGTGCCAGCAGTGGTCGGGACAGGAATTACGGAGGCGAGCAGTACTTC.